The T cell receptor beta chain described here comes from a study of T-cell memory formation after mild COVID-19. Regarding the study as a whole: CD4+ bias marked clones expanding day 15 to 37, unlike balanced contracting clones. Mostly located in CM and EM were contracting CD4+ clones, with contracting CD8+ clones located in EMRA. Some SARS-CoV-2-responding clones were already detected in memory before infection.

5'RACE primed from the constant segment yielded TCR alpha and TCR beta cDNA libraries bearing sample barcodes and UMIs. TCRdb re-analysed the 5' RACE reads in MiXCR, keeping a single row per CDR3 protein. This repertoire shows 300,000 to 400,000 distinct CDR3 sequences, around 20% found once; its top ten account for around 13%. In its sample, this clonotype was seen many times. The antigen remains undetermined. This TCR was sampled from an adult woman who had mild COVID-19 (a few samples of this study predate the infection). Cell type and time point are not known. Source material: PBMCs or a T cell subset sorted from them (not recorded which).

CDR3 loop: CASSQRLAGGLGTDTQYF. The CDR3 DNA reads TGCGCCAGCAGCCAAAGGCTAGCGGGGGGGCTGGGCACAGATACGCAGTATTTT. This sequence joins TRBV4-1 and TRBJ2-3; 12 bases agree with TRBD2. The trim removed 2 bases at V and 1 base at J, leaving 7 bases unmatched. The CDR3 sequence is 18 residues long. Germline V gene lookup returns CDR1 MGHRA and CDR2 YSYEKL.